This record covers a single T cell receptor beta chain. Its antigen is as yet unknown. CDR1 is SGHDT, CDR2 YYEEEE, per germline. CDR3 length equals 16 residues. V shed 4 bases and J 3 bases; nucleotides not matched to a gene: 11. The sample is drawn from a study of cytomegalovirus exposure and HLA in healthy donors. Findings and limits, study-wide: In a later analysis, V- and J-gene trimming of beta chains associated with a DCLRE1C missense variant, replicated independently.

PCR amplification relied on 60 Vbeta primers (plus 13 Jbeta primers). This table comes from immunoSEQ multiplex PCR, and its TCRdb copy is limited to in-frame clones, with some not included. The sample lists hundreds of thousands of clones; around nine tenths were seen once. The sequence was obtained from a woman aged 18-29 years in good health and CMV-seronegative. The chain carries TRBV5-6 and TRBJ1-2; 8 bases are a match to TRBD1. The source material was PBMCs. This CDR3 is CASSGWTGPLYYGYTF. The CDR3 DNA sequence: TGTGCCAGCAGCGGATGGACAGGGCCCCTATACTATGGCTACACCTTC.